One and the same sample provided the 21 T cell receptor beta chains below, sequenced in a study of cytomegalovirus exposure and HLA in healthy donors (dated by TCRdb to 2015 to 2018). The library came from the immunoSEQ multiplex PCR assay. Drawn from immuneACCESS, this table holds only the in-frame rearrangements with V and J called that TCRdb kept. Clones are partly lost; checked studies trace under half to an unresolved V gene and leave the rest unexplained. Recorded for this sample are approximately 140,000 clones; 85% to 90% of them occurred a single time. Roughly 7.7% of the sample belongs to the ten largest clones. Source material: PBMCs. These receptors were collected from a woman aged 18-35 years in good health and CMV-seropositive.

The chain uses TRBV10-3 and TRBJ2-7, with 10 bases lining up with TRBD1. J lost 4 bases, V lost 11 bases, and 5 bases had no gene match. This CDR3 is built from 12 residues. Germline V gene sequence: CDR1 ENHRY, CDR2 SYGVKD. The CDR3, as DNA: TGTGCCTCCCGGGACAGGGGTTACGAGCAGTACTTC. This gives the protein CASRDRGYEQYF.

V and J are TRBV18 and TRBJ1-2; possibly TRBD1 for D (5 bases). Germline lookup yields CDR1 KGHSH and CDR2 LQKENI. Trimming left V 6 bases short and J 2 bases short, with 22 bases between. The CDR3 covers 17 residues. This CDR3 is CASSQSRSGGSNYGYTF. In DNA form, the CDR3 reads TGTGCCAGCTCCCAGTCTCGGTCGGGGGGATCGAACTATGGCTACACCTTC.

The chain uses TRBV28 and TRBJ2-1; 9 bases line up with TRBD1. Looked up from germline, CDR1 is MDHEN and CDR2 is SYDVKM. The CDR3 totals 14 residues. V was pared by 6 bases and J by 8 bases, with 8 bases of the junction left unmatched. The CDR3 bases are TGTGCCAGCAGCCAGGACAGGGGCAGGGATGAGCAGTTCTTC. Its protein is CASSQDRGRDEQFF.

The rearrangement links TRBV5-1 to TRBJ2-1; D call uncertain. CDR1 and CDR2 (germline): SGHRS, YFSETQ. The CDR3 has 14 amino acids. V lost 3 bases and J 10 bases, leaving 17 bases between the germline ends. CDR3 bases: TGCGCCAGCAGCTCCGAGGCGGTGGCGTCGGAGCAGTTCTTC. The encoded protein is CASSSEAVASEQFF. The full variable domain, rest sourced from reference TRBV5-1 and TRBJ2-1, is KAGVTQTPRYLIKTRGQQVTLSCSPISGHRSVSWYQQTPGQGLQFLFEYFSETQRNKGNFPGRFSGRQFSNSRSEMNVSTLELGDSALYLCASSSEAVASEQFFGPGTRLTVL.

The rearrangement uses TRBV5-4 and TRBJ2-1, with 8 bases identical to TRBD1. V was pared by 0 bases and J by 5 bases, with 4 bases of the junction left unmatched. This CDR3 region has 15 residues. Germline-derived CDR1 and CDR2 are SGHNT and YYREEE (reference sequence). The CDR3 loop reads CASSLAGGNDNEQFF. The CDR3 DNA reads as TGTGCCAGCAGCTTGGCAGGGGGCAACGACAATGAGCAGTTCTTC.

The chain has TRBV1 and TRBJ1-5; the table's D call TRBD1 went unverified against the DNA. TRBV1 is a documented pseudogene. The length of the CDR3 is 15 residues. The CDR3 reads CTSSQEQGRGQPQHF. The CDR3 DNA follows: TGCACCAGCAGCCAAGAACAGGGTCGCGGTCAGCCCCAGCATTTT.

CDR3 DNA: TGTGCCAGTAGTTTTGGCGGGGGCGCCGGGGAGCTGTTTTTT. Residues: CASSFGGGAGELFF. The rearrangement uses TRBV19 and TRBJ2-2; D might be TRBD2 (7 bases). CDR3 size: 14 residues. Germline CDR1 reads LNHDA; CDR2 reads SQIVND (reference sequence). V was shortened by 5 bases and J by 6 bases, with 13 bases between the two germline ends.

The chain joins TRBV28 to TRBJ1-4, with D uncertain. The CDR3 has 14 amino acids. Germline V lookup: CDR1 MDHEN, CDR2 SYDVKM. Deletions cut 5 bases from V and 2 bases from J, with 9 bases between. The CDR3 nucleotides are TGTGCCAGCAGTACATACCCGACTAATGAAAAACTGTTTTTT. Translated, it gives CASSTYPTNEKLFF.

The chain combines TRBV5-1 with TRBJ2-3; weak D call: TRBD2 (6 bases). Looked up from germline, CDR1 is SGHRS and CDR2 is YFSETQ. V dropped 3 bases and J dropped 1 base, with 15 bases sitting between them. The CDR3 totals 16 residues. CDR3 bases: TGCGCCAGCAGCTGGGGCCCCCAGCGGGGCACAGATACGCAGTATTTT. This translates into CASSWGPQRGTDTQYF.

V gene TRBV6-1 combines with J gene TRBJ1-5; D is perhaps TRBD1 (5 bases). This CDR3 region has 14 residues. V lost 10 bases and J lost 5, with 18 bases in between. Per germline, CDR1 MNHNS and CDR2 SASEGT. Here the CDR3 DNA reads TGTGCCACTACTTTACCCGGGGGGGATCAGCCCCAGCATTTT. Translating it yields CATTLPGGDQPQHF.

The J gene is TRBJ2-7, the V gene TRBV7-9; 12 bases are shared with TRBD2. V lost 3 bases to trimming and J lost 3 bases; unmatched junction nucleotides: 9. Germline loops: CDR1 SEHNR, CDR2 FQNEAQ (reference sequence). There are 17 residues in the CDR3. Here the CDR3 DNA reads TGTGCCAGCAGCTTCCTTCGACTAGCGGGAGATAACTACGAGCAGTACTTC. Its translation is CASSFLRLAGDNYEQYF.

CDR3 DNA: TGCGCCAGCGGACTAGCGGGAGGTTACAATGAGCAGTTCTTC. Protein: CASGLAGGYNEQFF. This chain joins TRBV5-1 and TRBJ2-1; 14 bases are a match to TRBD2. Looked up from germline, CDR1 is SGHRS and CDR2 is YFSETQ. J gave up 4 bases and V 7 bases, and 1 base lay outside the gene matches. The CDR3 runs to 14 residues. Filled out from reference TRBV5-1 and TRBJ2-1, the complete variable domain reads KAGVTQTPRYLIKTRGQQVTLSCSPISGHRSVSWYQQTPGQGLQFLFEYFSETQRNKGNFPGRFSGRQFSNSRSEMNVSTLELGDSALYLCASGLAGGYNEQFFGPGTRLTVL.

The CDR3 sequence: CASSQEGVTNEKLFF. For the CDR3, the DNA is TGCGCCAGCAGCCAAGAGGGAGTCACTAATGAAAAACTGTTTTTT. This sequence joins TRBV4-1 and TRBJ1-4, with D hard to call. Trimming stripped 0 bases from V and 2 bases from J, with 7 bases between. The CDR3 runs 15 residues. Germline assignment: CDR1 MGHRA and CDR2 YSYEKL.

The V and J genes are TRBV5-1 and TRBJ1-2, with 8 bases aligning to TRBD1. Germline CDR1 SGHRS, CDR2 YFSETQ. This CDR3 spans 15 amino acids. The V segment lost 2 bases and the J segment 6 bases; nucleotides outside the gene matches: 9. The CDR3 DNA reads TGCGCCAGCAGCTTCGCCTCCGACAGGGGTGATGGCTACACCTTC. It specifies CASSFASDRGDGYTF.

The V call is TRBV7-6, the J call TRBJ2-1; 7 nucleotides match TRBD2. J was trimmed by 6 bases and V by 2 bases; bases with no gene match: 13. The CDR3 is 17 residues long. CDR1 is SGHVS and CDR2 is FNYEAQ in the germline V gene. In DNA form, the CDR3 reads TGTGCCAGCAGCTTACGGGGGTGGGAGGGATCGATCAATGAGCAGTTCTTC. Amino acid sequence: CASSLRGWEGSINEQFF.

This chain uses TRBV7-9 with TRBJ2-7, with 7 bases matching TRBD1. This CDR3 is built from 12 residues. Germline V gene sequence: CDR1 SEHNR, CDR2 FQNEAQ (reference sequence). Losses at the gene ends were 5 bases for V and 6 bases for J; bases not matched to a gene: 4. For the CDR3, the DNA is TGTGCCAGCAGCCGACAGGGTGGCGAGCAGTACTTC. Its protein product is CASSRQGGEQYF.

This clone was detected only once. The rearrangement joins TRBV9 to TRBJ2-2; no firm D call. Germline loops: CDR1 SGDLS, CDR2 YYNGEE. The CDR3 spans 13 residues. Trimming shortened V by 7 bases and J by 2 bases, and 9 bases separated the two germline ends. CDR3 DNA: TGTGCCAGCTCCCCGACAAACACCGGGGAGCTGTTTTTT. Encoded protein: CASSPTNTGELFF.

The chain couples TRBV2 to TRBJ1-5; a possible D gene is TRBD1 (6 bases). CDR3 length: 14 amino acids. Trimming cost V 11 bases and J 3 bases, with 17 bases left between them. The germline CDR1 and CDR2 sequences are SNHLY and FYNNEI. In DNA, the CDR3 is TGTGCCGCCGGGGGGGGCCAAGTCAATCAGCCCCAGCATTTT. Translated, it gives CAAGGGQVNQPQHF.

This chain connects TRBV27 to TRBJ2-1; TRBD1 agrees at 11 bases. This CDR3 is 15 amino acids long. CDR1 and CDR2 from the germline V gene are MNHEY and SMNVEV (reference sequence). V trimming: 5 bases; J trimming: 3 bases; junction bases outside the gene matches: 3. The CDR3 reads CASSEGTGGYNEQFF. The CDR3 DNA sequence: TGTGCCAGCAGTGAAGGGACAGGGGGCTACAATGAGCAGTTCTTC.

V is TRBV6-5 and J is TRBJ1-2; D might be TRBD1 (5 bases). The length of the CDR3 is 14 residues. The germline gives CDR1 MNHEY, CDR2 SVGAGI. The V gene lost 5 bases and the J gene lost 0 bases, with 10 bases spanning the gap. CDR3 region: CASSAGLANYGYTF. CDR3 DNA sequence: TGTGCCAGCAGTGCAGGGCTCGCTAACTATGGCTACACCTTC.

This chain joins TRBV5-1 and TRBJ1-1; 11 nucleotides line up with TRBD1. This CDR3 contains 15 residues. The ends lost 4 bases at V and 6 bases at J; junction bases unmatched: 8. Per germline, CDR1 SGHRS and CDR2 YFSETQ. CDR3 sequence: CASSIAGQGAAEAFF. The DNA for the CDR3 is TGCGCCAGCAGCATAGCAGGACAGGGGGCCGCTGAAGCTTTCTTT.